This TCR beta chain appears in the sequencing data of a study of OX40 agonist ivuxolimab in advanced cancers. About the study: Partial responses were recorded for three patients, including one with hepatocellular carcinoma and two with cutaneous melanoma. Study findings and constraints: In a subset of nonresponders, normalized T-cell clonal expansion was also low.

Produced via immunoSEQ multiplex PCR; TCRdb's table is partial and in-frame only. The sample carries roughly 60,000 clones, 80% to 85% recorded once. The CDR3 is 14 amino acids. Germline assignment: CDR1 SNHLY and CDR2 FYNNEI. V lost 2 bases, J lost 7 bases, and 14 bases lay in between. With respect to this clone: Its matching antigen is unknown.

The chain is built from TRBV2 and TRBJ1-2; tentatively, D is TRBD1 (6 bases). The input for sequencing was CD4+ or CD8+ T cells sorted from blood, taken in a trial of the OX40 agonist ivuxolimab. The source is an adult with an advanced solid tumor such as melanoma, head and neck, liver or kidney cancer. The CDR3 bases are TGTGCCAGCAGTGAAATCGGGGGCTGGAGTGGCTACACCTTC. The encoded protein is CASSEIGGWSGYTF.